This T cell receptor (beta chain) was recorded in a study of T cell responses to AZD1222 COVID-19 vaccine. Germline V gene data show CDR1 as MDHEN and CDR2 as SYDVKM. The CDR3 length is 14 residues. V lost 4 bases and J lost 8, with 17 bases in between. TCRdb's table, derived via immunoSEQ multiplex PCR, lists solely in-frame clones and lacks some. The sample includes tens of thousands of clones, around nine tenths of them seen just once. This specimen was peripheral blood, taken on day 0 of MenACWY control vaccination. The receptor was isolated from an adult in good health. J is TRBJ1-1 and V is TRBV28; D uncertain. This CDR3 reads CASSSPGMRTEAFF. For the CDR3, the DNA is TGTGCCAGCAGTTCCCCGGGGATGAGAACCGAAGCTTTCTTT.